A selection of T cell receptor beta chains follows, all from one sample in a study of blood T cell repertoires in COVID-19. Libraries were prepared by immunoSEQ multiplex PCR; TCRdb keeps only in-frame clonotypes and omits some of them. The sample contains approximately 270,000 clones, 85% to 90% of which appear only once. The sequenced material came from PBMCs or T cells enriched from blood (not recorded which). These receptors came from a woman in her thirties with acute COVID-19. Each CDR3 is given with its conserved first and last residue. A D gene is named only where the DNA matches it firmly. Rows may omit the clone size; those that give it use once, few, many or a size class.

-	TRBD2	TRBV5-1	TRBJ2-3	CASSQGIAGGSTDTQYF	TGCGCCAGCTCCCAAGGGATAGCGGGTGGGAGCACAGATACGCAGTATTTT
-	TRBD2	TRBV9	TRBJ2-7	CASNSGSSHEQYF	TGTGCCAGCAATAGCGGGAGTTCCCACGAGCAGTACTTC
-	-	TRBV5-4	TRBJ1-2	CASRGGNYGYTF	TGTGCCAGTAGGGGGGGAAACTATGGCTACACCTTC
few	-	TRBV5-1	TRBJ2-7	CASSLGGSRVEQYF	TGCGCCAGCAGCTTGGGTGGGAGTCGTGTGGAGCAGTACTTC
once	-	TRBV4-1	TRBJ2-7	CASSQVLQYEQYF	TGCGCCAGCAGCCAAGTTTTACAATACGAGCAGTACTTC
-	TRBD1	TRBV25-1	TRBJ1-4	CASSEGSTGSEKLFF	TGTGCCAGCAGTGAAGGGTCGACAGGGAGTGAAAAACTGTTTTTT
-	-	TRBV27	TRBJ1-2	CASSSEFNYGYTF	TGTGCCAGCAGTTCGGAGTTTAACTATGGCTACACCTTC
-	TRBD2	TRBV13	TRBJ2-3	CASSISGSTDTQYF	TGTGCCAGCAGCATTAGCGGGAGCACAGATACGCAGTATTTT
-	-	TRBV6-5	TRBJ2-7	CASAIQPSYEQYF	TGTGCCAGCGCCATACAGCCTTCCTACGAGCAGTACTTC
-	TRBD2	TRBV19	TRBJ2-2	CASSTRLAGGPTGELFF	TGTGCCAGTAGTACGAGACTAGCGGGAGGGCCCACCGGGGAGCTGTTTTTT
-	-	TRBV19	TRBJ1-1	CASSPRGEGRRNTEAFF	TGTGCCAGTAGTCCCCGGGGGGAGGGACGGAGGAACACTGAAGCTTTCTTT
-	TRBD2	TRBV5-4	TRBJ2-3	CASSPGTSGTPTDTQYF	TGTGCCAGCAGCCCTGGGACTAGCGGGACCCCCACAGATACGCAGTATTTT
once	TRBD1	TRBV5-1	TRBJ2-7	CASRGGIISSGFGEQYF	TGCGCCAGCAGAGGGGGCATAATATCTAGTGGGTTCGGCGAGCAGTACTTC
-	-	TRBV7-2	TRBJ2-1	CASSQDYGSYNEQFF	TGTGCCAGCAGCCAGGACTATGGCTCCTACAATGAGCAGTTCTTC
-	TRBD2	TRBV27	TRBJ2-5	CASKLAGEETQYF	TGTGCCAGCAAGCTAGCGGGAGAAGAGACCCAGTACTTC
-	-	TRBV18	TRBJ1-5	CASSPGTPHSNQPQHF	TGTGCCAGCTCACCAGGGACACCACATAGCAATCAGCCCCAGCATTTT
-	TRBD1	TRBV5-1	TRBJ1-2	CASSPWESTGAGGYTF	TGCGCCAGCAGCCCCTGGGAATCAACAGGGGCGGGCGGCTACACCTTC
once	TRBD1	TRBV7-9	TRBJ2-3	CASSTTGSDTQYF	TGTGCCAGCAGCACGACAGGGTCAGATACGCAGTATTTT
many	-	TRBV6-1	TRBJ2-1	CASSERQRSGEQFF	TGTGCCAGCAGTGAACGACAGCGGAGCGGGGAGCAGTTCTTC
-	-	TRBV11-2	TRBJ2-7	CASRSRSSYEQYF	TGTGCCAGCAGAAGTAGGAGCTCCTACGAGCAGTACTTC
-	-	TRBV27	TRBJ2-7	CASSLAGLPYEQYF	TGTGCCAGCAGTTTAGCGGGCTTACCCTACGAGCAGTACTTC
-	-	TRBV19	TRBJ1-1	CASSILNGANTEAFF	TGTGCCAGTAGTATCCTGAATGGGGCGAACACTGAAGCTTTCTTT
many	-	TRBV5-4	TRBJ1-1	CASSWGGNEAFF	TGTGCCAGCAGCTGGGGAGGCAATGAAGCTTTCTTT
-	-	TRBV4-1	TRBJ1-4	CASSQVGGRVEKLFF	TGCGCCAGCAGCCAAGTCGGGGGGCGGGTTGAAAAACTGTTTTTT
few	TRBD1	TRBV9	TRBJ2-6	CASSADPRQGAGANVLTF	TGTGCCAGCAGCGCCGACCCCAGACAGGGCGCTGGGGCCAACGTCCTGACTTTC
once	TRBD1	TRBV18	TRBJ1-5	CASSPRDRAFGQPQHF	TGTGCCAGCTCACCACGGGACAGGGCGTTTGGACAGCCCCAGCATTTT
-	-	TRBV28	TRBJ1-1	CASSLLGGLSGTEAFF	TGTGCCAGCAGTTTACTCGGGGGTTTGTCAGGCACTGAAGCTTTCTTT
-	-	TRBV29-1	TRBJ2-5	CSVEDPSRGGETQYF	TGCAGCGTTGAAGATCCATCAAGGGGAGGAGAGACCCAGTACTTC
-	-	TRBV7-3	TRBJ2-5	CASSSTVSETQYF	TGTGCCAGCAGCTCTACAGTATCAGAGACCCAGTACTTC
-	-	TRBV5-6	TRBJ2-2	CASSFNTGELFF	TGTGCCAGCAGCTTTAATACCGGGGAGCTGTTTTTT
-	-	TRBV6-6	TRBJ1-5	CASSSGRPISPQHF	TGTGCCAGCAGTTCAGGGAGGCCCATCAGCCCCCAGCATTTT